This T cell receptor (beta chain) was sequenced in a study of regulatory dendritic cells for organ transplantation. Study-wide findings and caveats: Mature dendritic cells appeared to drive more memory CD8+ clonal expansion than regulatory ones.

Assay: immunoSEQ multiplex PCR; the TCRdb copy retains only in-frame clones and omits some. The table records some 4,000 clones, 59% of them present only once. A word on this clone: Its antigen remains unidentified.

CDR3 length: 17 residues. Germline values: CDR1 SGHNT, CDR2 YENEEA. The V and J ends lost 2 bases and 2 bases respectively, with 17 bases between them. Sorted T cells were CFSE-labeled and cultured 5 days with allogeneic regulatory or mature dendritic cells at 1:10. The sequenced sample consisted of memory CD8+ T cells from blood cultured with dendritic cells. The subset here: CD45RO+ memory T cells. V and J are TRBV11-3 and TRBJ2-3, with D possibly TRBD1 on 5 matching bases. This receptor was taken from a human donor in good health. CDR3 bases: TGTGCCAGCAGCTTAAATTCTTTGGCAGGGCCCACAGATACGCAGTATTTT. Residues: CASSLNSLAGPTDTQYF.